This TCR beta chain was observed in a study of blood T cell repertoires in COVID-19. Across the study: Collection of acute and convalescent COVID-19 samples took place in the United States, Italy and Spain.

Researchers sorted participants into cohorts using their self-reported clinical history. All exposed participants met a person with COVID-19 within 2 weeks before entering the study. Trimming removed 4 bases from V and 0 bases from J; junction bases left unmatched: 6. This CDR3 spans 16 amino acids. Germline V gene sequence: CDR1 MRHNA, CDR2 SNTAGT. Only in-frame clones appear in the TCRdb table, and some are missing; sequencing was by immunoSEQ multiplex PCR. The sample yields about 370,000 clones, approximately 91% seen once. The V call is TRBV6-4, the J call TRBJ1-5; 7 nucleotides line up with TRBD1. The material sequenced was PBMCs or T cells enriched from blood (not recorded which). The source is a woman aged 40 to 50 who had been exposed to COVID-19. CDR3 loop: CASSVGGQYSNQPQHF. In nucleotides, the CDR3 is TGTGCCAGCAGTGTCGGGGGACAGTATAGCAATCAGCCCCAGCATTTT.